Here is one T cell receptor (beta chain) with its context. The data originate from a study of CD4+ T cells in melanoma. Generated by immunoSEQ multiplex PCR, the TCRdb table keeps only in-frame clones and is missing some. This sample has about 50,000 clones; roughly 89% occur once, and the top ten carry about 11%. The sequencing input was peripheral blood. The receptor comes from a human donor with melanoma.

CDR3 protein: CASSLSGGRYNEQFF. The CDR3, as DNA: TGTGCCAGCAGTCTCAGCGGGGGGAGATACAATGAGCAGTTCTTC. The chain employs TRBV6-1 and TRBJ2-1; 9 positions agree with TRBD2. V lost 5 bases to trimming and J lost 4 bases; unmatched junction nucleotides: 6. Germline-derived CDR1 and CDR2 are MNHNS and SASEGT. The CDR3 covers 15 residues.